This is a list of T cell receptor beta chains from one sample in a study of cytomegalovirus exposure and HLA in healthy donors. Generated by immunoSEQ multiplex PCR, the TCRdb table keeps only in-frame clones and is missing some. This sample has 70,000 to 95,000 clones, with approximately 65% found just once. Sequenced input: PBMCs. These receptors were taken from a woman aged 25 to 45 in good health and CMV-seropositive. Each CDR3 is given with its conserved first and last residue. Each record gives: V gene, J gene, CDR3 protein.

TRBV11-2	TRBJ1-3	CASRPTGSPGNTIYF
TRBV7-3	TRBJ2-3	CASSLWVGGAGGTDTQYF
TRBV6-1	TRBJ2-6	CASSARTDYSGANVLTF
TRBV20-1	TRBJ1-1	CSARAGPGAFF
TRBV18	TRBJ1-6	CASSPTGEGSPLHF
TRBV2	TRBJ2-7	CASSEGLGAREQYF
TRBV19	TRBJ1-1	CASSMDLPGTEAFF
TRBV13	TRBJ2-1	CASSLASGGVLIF
TRBV4-1	TRBJ2-1	CASSQGLAGGQGNEQFF
TRBV10-3	TRBJ1-5	CAISATGSNQPQHF
TRBV27	TRBJ2-5	CASSLLTGEETQYF
TRBV6-5	TRBJ1-1	CASSYGGRQNTEAFF
TRBV28	TRBJ1-4	CASRSSGQRFNEKLFF
TRBV5-1	TRBJ1-2	CASSLTGAGYTF
TRBV11-3	TRBJ2-3	CASSLPTGLAGGSSADTQYF
TRBV7-2	TRBJ1-2	CASSLNSVGGGYTF
TRBV11-3	TRBJ1-1	CATAEGALAEAFF
TRBV29-1	TRBJ2-7	CSVVRGAEQYF
TRBV30	TRBJ1-2	CAWSIGTGVGYTF
TRBV18	TRBJ2-4	CASSPLTSQGGNIQYF
TRBV4-3	TRBJ2-7	CASSQGETSGAYEQYF
TRBV7-9	TRBJ1-2	CASSPDTRVEGYTF
TRBV10-1	TRBJ2-7	CASSEHLRGDYEQYF
TRBV6-5	TRBJ1-2	CASSQSKQGYGYTF